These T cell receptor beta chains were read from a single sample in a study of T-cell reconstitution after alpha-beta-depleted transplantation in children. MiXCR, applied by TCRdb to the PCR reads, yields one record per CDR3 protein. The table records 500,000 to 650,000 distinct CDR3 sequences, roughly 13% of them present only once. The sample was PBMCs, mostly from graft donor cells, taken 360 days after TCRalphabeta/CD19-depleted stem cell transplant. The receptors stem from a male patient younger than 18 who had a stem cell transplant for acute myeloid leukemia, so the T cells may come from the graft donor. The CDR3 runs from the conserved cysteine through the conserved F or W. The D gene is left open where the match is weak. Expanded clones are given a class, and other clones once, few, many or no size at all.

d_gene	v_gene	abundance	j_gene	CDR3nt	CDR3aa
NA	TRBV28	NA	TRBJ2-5	TGTGCCAGCAGTAGAGGGGGGCGGGAGACCCAGTACTTC	CASSRGGRETQYF
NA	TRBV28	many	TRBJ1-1	TGTGCCAGCAGTTTAAGGACGGGGAGGGGCACTGAAGCTTTCTTT	CASSLRTGRGTEAFF
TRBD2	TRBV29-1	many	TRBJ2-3	TGCAGCGTTGAAGAGCGGCTAGCGGGAGGCCTGAGCACAGATACGCAGTATTTT	CSVEERLAGGLSTDTQYF
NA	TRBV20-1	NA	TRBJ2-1	TGCAGTGCCCTGGGACTTTCAGAGCAGTTCTTC	CSALGLSEQFF
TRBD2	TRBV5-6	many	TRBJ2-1	TGTGCCAGCAGCGAGATAGCGGGGAGGAACAATGAGCAGTTCTTC	CASSEIAGRNNEQFF
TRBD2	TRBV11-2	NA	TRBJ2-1	TGTGCCAGCAGCTTAGACGGACTAGCGGACAATGAGCAGTTCTTC	CASSLDGLADNEQFF
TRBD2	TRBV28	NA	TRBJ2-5	TGTGCCAGCAGTTTCCCGGAGCGGGAGGTCCTAGCCTTCATAGAGACCCAGTACTTC	CASSFPEREVLAFIETQYF
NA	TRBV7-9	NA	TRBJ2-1	TGTGCCAGCAGCTTATTTGCGTCCCCCTACAATGAGCAGTTCTTC	CASSLFASPYNEQFF
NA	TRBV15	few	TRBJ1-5	TGTGCCACCAGCTTAGAGGTCGGGGACAATCAGCCCCAGCATTTT	CATSLEVGDNQPQHF
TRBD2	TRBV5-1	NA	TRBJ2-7	TGCGCCAGCAGCGGCGGGACTACGGTATTGTGGGCCTACGAGCAGTACTTC	CASSGGTTVLWAYEQYF
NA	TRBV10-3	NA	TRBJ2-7	TGTGCCATCAGCAAGCCGGGACCTGACTCCTACGAGCAGTACTTC	CAISKPGPDSYEQYF
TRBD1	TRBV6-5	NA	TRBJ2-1	TGTGCCAGCAGTCCGACAGGGGCTGAGCAGTTCTTC	CASSPTGAEQFF
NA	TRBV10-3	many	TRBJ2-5	TGTGCCATCAGTGAGGAGAGTAGCGGCCAAGAGACCCAGTACTTC	CAISEESSGQETQYF
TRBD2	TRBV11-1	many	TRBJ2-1	TGTGCCAGCAGCATTGACCATTGGGCGGGGCGGACTAGCGGGAAAAATGAGCAGTTCTTC	CASSIDHWAGRTSGKNEQFF
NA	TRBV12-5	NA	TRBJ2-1	TGTGCTAGTGGTTTGTCCCTAACCTACAATGAGCAGTTCTTC	CASGLSLTYNEQFF
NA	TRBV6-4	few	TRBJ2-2	TGTGCCAGCAGCCCAGGGGGGGCCAGCGGGGAGCTGTTTTTT	CASSPGGASGELFF
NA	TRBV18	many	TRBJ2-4	TGTGCCAGCTCACCACCGGCAGGAGCCAAAAACATTCAGTACTTC	CASSPPAGAKNIQYF
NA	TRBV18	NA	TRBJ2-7	TGTGCCAGCTCACCTAACTCTAAAGGCCCTTACGAGCAGTACTTC	CASSPNSKGPYEQYF
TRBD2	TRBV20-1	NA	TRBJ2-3	TGCAGTGCTAGACCTAGGAGCGGGAGGATAAGTACGCAGTATTTT	CSARPRSGRISTQYF
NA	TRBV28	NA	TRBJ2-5	TGTGCCAGCAACCGGGGGACCCAGTACTTC	CASNRGTQYF
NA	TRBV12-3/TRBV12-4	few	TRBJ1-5	TGTGCCAGCAGACCACAGGGAAGGCCCCAGCATTTT	CASRPQGRPQHF
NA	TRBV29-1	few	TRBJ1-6	TGCAGCGTTGTTACAGGTGGAAATTCACCCCTCCACTTT	CSVVTGGNSPLHF
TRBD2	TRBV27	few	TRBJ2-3	TGTGCCAGCAGTCCAGTAGGTAGCGGGACATTGTGGGCAGATACGCAGTATTTT	CASSPVGSGTLWADTQYF
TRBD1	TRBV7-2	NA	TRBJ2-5	TGTGCCAGCAGCCTCAATCCCGGGACAGTCCAAGAGACCCAGTACTTC	CASSLNPGTVQETQYF